Below, 20 T cell receptor beta chains from the same sample are listed, as sequenced in a study of blood T cells in healthy people across ages. A second PCR, run for about 6 to 12 cycles, used a sample-barcoded 5' primer plus a J-beta primer mix. TCRdb re-called the 5' RACE reads with MiXCR, one entry per CDR3 protein. The profile covers approximately 800,000 distinct CDR3 sequences, with about three fifths appearing a single time and around 22% taken by the ten largest. Sequenced: blood. Receptors originate from a man younger than 45 in good health.

The chain recombines TRBV18 with TRBJ1-5; D remains unclear. This CDR3 spans 15 amino acids. Per germline, CDR1 KGHSH and CDR2 LQKENI. V was shortened by 0 bases and J by 4 bases, with 10 bases between the two germline ends. CDR3 loop: CASSPPHVGNQPQHF. CDR3 bases: TGTGCCAGCTCACCACCACATGTGGGAAATCAGCCCCAGCATTTT.

V and J are TRBV20-1 and TRBJ2-3; possibly TRBD2 for D (6 bases). The V gene's germline CDR1 is DFQATT and CDR2 SNEGSKA (reference sequence). V lost 3 bases, J lost 2 bases, and 15 bases lay in between. CDR3 size: 15 residues. The CDR3 sequence: CSARTRAGNTDTQYF. CDR3 nucleotide sequence: TGCAGTGCTAGGACCAGGGCGGGGAACACAGATACGCAGTATTTT.

As concerns this clonotype: One end of the junction fails to match germline, which may point to a read error. This chain joins TRBV7-2 and TRBJ2-3, with D hard to call. The CDR3 loop spans 17 amino acids. Looked up from germline, CDR1 is SGHTA and CDR2 is FQGNSA. The CDR3 loop reads CASSLAQGGIRTDTQYF. CDR3 sequence (DNA): TGTGCCAGCAGCTTAGCGCAAGGCGGTATCCGCACAGACACGCAGTATTTT.

This clonotype has a handful of counts. The chain uses TRBV6-2 or TRBV6-3 and TRBJ2-5, with TRBD2 matching over 10 bases. The CDR3 is 15 amino acids. The V gene end was trimmed by 2 bases and the J gene end by 4 bases; junction bases not matched to a gene: 4. CDR1 and CDR2 (germline): MNHEY, SVGEGT. DNA of the CDR3: TGTGCCAGCAGTTACCCCAGCGGGAGGGGAGAGACCCAGTACTTC. Translated, it gives CASSYPSGRGETQYF.

Only a few counts were recorded for this clonotype. The chain recombines TRBV12-3 or TRBV12-4 with TRBJ2-1; 9 bases align to TRBD1. The CDR3 loop spans 13 amino acids. J lost 8 bases, V lost 6 bases, and 5 bases had no gene match. The CDR3 loop reads CASSGQGKYEQFF. CDR3 bases: TGTGCCAGCAGCGGACAGGGGAAGTATGAGCAGTTCTTC.

The V gene is TRBV6-5, the J gene TRBJ1-2; tentatively, D is TRBD1 (6 bases). V lost 5 bases and J 4 bases, leaving 14 bases between the germline ends. Germline lookup yields CDR1 MNHEY and CDR2 SVGAGI. The CDR3 spans 14 residues. DNA of the CDR3: TGTGCCAGCAGTACCCAACAGGGTACCTATGGCTACACCTTC. It specifies CASSTQQGTYGYTF.

The V gene is TRBV6-6, the J gene TRBJ1-2; the D is unclear. CDR3 length: 12 amino acids. CDR1 and CDR2 from the germline V gene are MNHNY and SVGAGI (reference sequence). The V gene lost 2 bases and the J gene lost 8 bases, with 9 bases spanning the gap. In nucleotides, the CDR3 is TGTGCCAGCAGTTACCCCGACGGGGGCTACACCTTC. This codes for CASSYPDGGYTF.

V is TRBV29-1 and J is TRBJ2-7, with a weak D call TRBD1 (5 bases). Trimming pared 1 base from V and 4 bases from J, leaving 17 bases between. The CDR3 spans 15 residues. Germline V CDR1 and CDR2: SQVTM, ANQGSEA. CDR3 sequence (DNA): TGCAGCGTTGAAGTGGCCTCGACAGTCGAGTACGAGCAGTACTTC. It codes for CSVEVASTVEYEQYF.

This clonotype has only one observation. The chain carries TRBV27 and TRBJ1-5, with 11 bases identical to TRBD1. J gave up 8 bases and V 3 bases, and 6 bases lay outside the gene matches. This CDR3 region has 15 residues. Germline-derived CDR1 and CDR2 are MNHEY and SMNVEV (reference sequence). This chain's CDR3 is CASSLGTGGGKPQHF. The CDR3, as DNA: TGTGCCAGCAGTTTGGGGACAGGGGGAGGAAAGCCCCAGCATTTT.

This clonotype has a single count. This chain links TRBV21-1 with TRBJ2-1. TRBV21-1 is given as a pseudogene. CDR3 length: 12 residues. This CDR3 is CASSNGNNEQFF. CDR3 sequence (DNA): TGTGCCAGCAGCAACGGCAACAATGAGCAGTTCTTC.

In its sample, this clonotype was seen a few times. Here the CDR3 DNA reads TGTGCCAGCTCACCAGAGGGACAGGGACTTGGCTACACCTTC. This translates into CASSPEGQGLGYTF. The chain links TRBV18 to TRBJ1-2; TRBD1 aligns across 9 bases. CDR1 and CDR2 (germline): KGHSH, LQKENI. Germline trimming cut 2 bases from V and 7 bases from J; bases unmatched to any gene: 5. The CDR3 is made up of 14 amino acids.

This clonotype has ten or more counts. The junction differs from germline at one of its ends, possibly a read error. CDR3 sequence: CSVEVSGFSHEQYF. The CDR3 coding sequence is TGCAGCGTTGAGGTGTCAGGGTTCTCCCACGAGCAGTACTTC. The chain is built from TRBV29-1 and TRBJ2-7; D perhaps matches TRBD1 (5 bases). The CDR3 runs to 14 residues. CDR1 and CDR2 from the germline V gene are SQVTM and ANQGSEA.

The genes are TRBV6-6 and TRBJ2-2, with unresolved D. Germline V gene lookup returns CDR1 MNHNY and CDR2 SVGAGI (reference sequence). Trimming took 0 bases from V and 5 from J, leaving 7 bases between them. The CDR3 is 14 residues long. CDR3 in amino acids: CASSYSGQTGELFF. In nucleotides, the CDR3 is TGTGCCAGCAGTTACTCCGGCCAAACCGGGGAGCTGTTTTTT.

This clonotype has more than one count but fewer than ten. This chain connects TRBV6-2 or TRBV6-3 to TRBJ1-5; maybe TRBD1 (6 bases). V was trimmed by 4 bases and J by 2 bases, leaving 33 bases between them. Looked up from germline, CDR1 is MNHEY and CDR2 is SVGEGT. CDR3 length: 22 residues. The CDR3 coding sequence is TGTGCCAGCAGTTCCGGCAGTTGGGTGACCAAGGACAGTTTATCGCGCAATCAGCCCCAGCATTTT. It yields the protein CASSSGSWVTKDSLSRNQPQHF.

This clonotype was counted between two and nine times. V and J are TRBV5-1 and TRBJ2-1; D is ambiguous. The CDR3 contains 13 residues. V lost 0 bases and J lost 8, with 9 bases in between. Germline loops: CDR1 SGHRS, CDR2 YFSETQ. CDR3 bases: TGCGCCAGCAGCTTGGGAGTGTGGGATGAGCAGTTCTTC. This gives the protein CASSLGVWDEQFF.

The chain combines TRBV7-8 with TRBJ2-7, with D possibly being TRBD2 (6 bases). The V end lost 5 bases, the J end lost 1 base, and 18 bases lay between the germline ends. The CDR3 loop spans 16 amino acids. Per germline, CDR1 SGHVS and CDR2 FQNEAQ. The CDR3 here is CASSPRSGDSSYEQYF. The CDR3 nucleotides read TGTGCCAGCAGCCCCCGGTCCGGGGACTCGTCCTACGAGCAGTACTTC.

This clonotype occurred a few times. The chain has TRBV12-3 or TRBV12-4 and TRBJ1-2, with 9 bases lining up with TRBD1. The trim removed 6 bases at V and 4 bases at J, leaving 6 bases unmatched. The CDR3 covers 14 residues. CDR3 DNA sequence: TGTGCCAGCAGACCCACAGGGGGCGGCTATGGCTACACCTTC. The encoded protein is CASRPTGGGYGYTF.

This clonotype came up many times. V usage is TRBV12-3 or TRBV12-4 and J usage is TRBJ2-7; D might be TRBD1 (5 bases). This CDR3 has 14 residues. Deletions cut 6 bases from V and 1 base from J, with 13 bases between. The CDR3 nucleotides are TGTGCCAGCAGCTTTGGGTCAGGGTCCTACGAGCAGTACTTC. Translation: CASSFGSGSYEQYF.

This chain connects TRBV20-1 to TRBJ2-7, with a weak D call TRBD1 (5 bases). Trimming took off 7 bases at V and 4 bases at J, with 23 bases between the two ends. The germline V gene encodes CDR1 DFQATT and CDR2 SNEGSKA (reference sequence). The CDR3 totals 15 residues. This CDR3 reads CSGSHLGRGWYEQYF. The CDR3, as DNA: TGCAGTGGATCCCACCTCGGTAGGGGTTGGTACGAGCAGTACTTC.

The rearrangement joins TRBV10-1 to TRBJ2-4; D is undetermined. The J call may be faulty, since TRBJ2-5 better matches the DNA end. Germline CDR1 and CDR2: WNHNN and SYGVQD (reference sequence). The CDR3 is made up of 14 amino acids. CDR3 protein: CASSTGRVGETQYF. DNA for the CDR3: TGCGCCAGCAGTACCGGACGGGTCGGTGAGACCCAGTACTTC.